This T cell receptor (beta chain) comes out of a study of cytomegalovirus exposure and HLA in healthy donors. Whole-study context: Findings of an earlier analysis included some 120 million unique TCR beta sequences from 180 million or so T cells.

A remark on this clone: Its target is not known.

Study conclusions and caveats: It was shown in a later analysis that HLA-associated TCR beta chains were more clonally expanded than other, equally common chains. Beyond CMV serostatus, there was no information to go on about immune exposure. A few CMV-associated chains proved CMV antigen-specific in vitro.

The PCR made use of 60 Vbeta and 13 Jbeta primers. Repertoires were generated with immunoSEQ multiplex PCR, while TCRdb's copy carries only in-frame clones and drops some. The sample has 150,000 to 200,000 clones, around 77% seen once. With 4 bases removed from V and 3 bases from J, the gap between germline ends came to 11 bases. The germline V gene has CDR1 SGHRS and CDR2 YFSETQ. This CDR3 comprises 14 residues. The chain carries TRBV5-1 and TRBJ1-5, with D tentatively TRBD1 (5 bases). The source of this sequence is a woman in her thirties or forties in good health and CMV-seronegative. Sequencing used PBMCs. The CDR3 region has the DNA TGCGCCAGCAGCCCCTCAGGGCCCAATCAGCCCCAGCATTTT. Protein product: CASSPSGPNQPQHF. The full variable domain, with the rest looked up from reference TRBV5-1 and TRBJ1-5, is KAGVTQTPRYLIKTRGQQVTLSCSPISGHRSVSWYQQTPGQGLQFLFEYFSETQRNKGNFPGRFSGRQFSNSRSEMNVSTLELGDSALYLCASSPSGPNQPQHFGDGTRLSIL.